This T cell receptor (beta chain) was profiled in a study of glioma-infiltrating T cells. CDR3 length: 14 residues. Trimming at V came to 1 base and at J to 5 bases, leaving 4 bases not matched to a gene. Germline assignment: CDR1 DFQATT and CDR2 SNEGSKA (reference sequence). Using RNA template, CDR3s of TCR alpha and beta were amplified with iRepertoire arm-PCR. TCRdb re-analysed the multiplex PCR reads in MiXCR, keeping a single row per CDR3 protein. The profile covers around 140,000 distinct CDR3 sequences, with more than 35% appearing a single time and roughly 20% taken by the ten largest. Regarding the study as a whole: Very few CDR3 sequences were shared between tissue and blood.

This clonotype was seen a few times. What it recognizes is unknown. Material for sequencing was glioma tissue, nonneoplastic brain tissue, or PBMCs (not recorded which). The sequence derives from a human donor with low-grade glioma or glioblastoma, undergoing nonglioma brain surgery, or in good health (not recorded which). The chain links TRBV20-1 to TRBJ1-1, with 10 bases lining up with TRBD1. This chain's CDR3 is CSARAGTGVTEAFF. In DNA, the CDR3 is TGCAGTGCTAGAGCCGGGACAGGGGTTACTGAAGCTTTCTTT.